The present T cell receptor beta chain was sequenced within a study of T cell responses to AZD1222 COVID-19 vaccine. Trimming took 5 bases from V and 5 from J, leaving 7 bases between them. Germline loops: CDR1 SGHVS, CDR2 FNYEAQ. The CDR3 contains 11 residues. Libraries were prepared by immunoSEQ multiplex PCR; TCRdb keeps only in-frame clonotypes and omits some of them. The sample consists of some 120,000 clones, about 88% of them appearing once. V usage is TRBV7-6 and J usage is TRBJ2-7; D unclear. Sequencing used peripheral blood, obtained 28 days after the second AZD1222 dose. The sequence was obtained from an adult who received the AZD1222 COVID-19 vaccine. Here the CDR3 reads CASSTGDEQYF. The CDR3 DNA follows: TGTGCCAGCAGCACCGGAGACGAGCAGTACTTC.